The clone carrying this T cell receptor (beta chain) came up once. Source study methods: Reference gene primer amplification gave estimated nucleated cell counts. The method was immunoSEQ multiplex PCR; TCRdb's version includes in-frame clones alone and lacks a portion of them. Clone size and V and J calls were adopted from that table, with D and trimming inferred from the DNA. Altogether about 240,000 clones are present, roughly 80% being singletons, with the ten largest covering approximately 3.8%. This sample was taken from a study of blood T cell repertoires in COVID-19. Study members were between about 18 and 95 years old and lived in 24 US regions. Clinical history reported by participants formed the basis on which cohorts were assigned. A COVID-19 case had been met by exposed participants during the 2 weeks before study entry. V gave up 0 bases and J gave up 4 bases, with 10 bases separating them. The CDR3 runs 14 residues. Per the germline V gene, CDR1 is LGHNA and CDR2 is YNFKEQ.

This receptor was identified in a woman between 40 and 55 years old who had been exposed to COVID-19. Material: PBMCs or T cells enriched from blood (not recorded which). The rearrangement joins TRBV4-2 to TRBJ2-7; maybe TRBD2 (5 bases). The CDR3 nucleotides are TGTGCCAGCAGCCAAGATGGAGGCTCTTACGAGCAGTACTTC. This sequence encodes CASSQDGGSYEQYF.